This TCR beta chain comes out of a study of PD-1 blockade in classical Hodgkin lymphoma. The CDR3 runs to 15 residues. Per the germline V gene, CDR1 is SGHRS and CDR2 is YFSETQ. The ends were cut back, 1 base at V and 4 bases at J, with 12 bases in the middle. Libraries were prepared by immunoSEQ multiplex PCR; TCRdb keeps only in-frame clonotypes and omits some of them. The sample consists of some 100,000 clones, about 93% of them appearing once. The time point here: cycle 4 day 1 (C4D1), after about 6 weeks of nivolumab. Autologous stem cell transplantation was followed by relapse in every patient, and brentuximab vedotin exposure varied.

The specimen was peripheral blood mononuclear cells (PBMCs), collected before the fourth cycle of nivolumab. This receptor was taken from a human donor with classical Hodgkin lymphoma. This rearrangement joins TRBV5-1 to TRBJ2-1; D may be TRBD1 (5 bases). The CDR3 DNA sequence: TGCGCCAGCAGCTTGTGGCAGGGTAGTTACAATGAGCAGTTCTTC. Translated: CASSLWQGSYNEQFF. Supplemented by reference TRBV5-1 and TRBJ2-1, the full variable domain reads KAGVTQTPRYLIKTRGQQVTLSCSPISGHRSVSWYQQTPGQGLQFLFEYFSETQRNKGNFPGRFSGRQFSNSRSEMNVSTLELGDSALYLCASSLWQGSYNEQFFGPGTRLTVL.